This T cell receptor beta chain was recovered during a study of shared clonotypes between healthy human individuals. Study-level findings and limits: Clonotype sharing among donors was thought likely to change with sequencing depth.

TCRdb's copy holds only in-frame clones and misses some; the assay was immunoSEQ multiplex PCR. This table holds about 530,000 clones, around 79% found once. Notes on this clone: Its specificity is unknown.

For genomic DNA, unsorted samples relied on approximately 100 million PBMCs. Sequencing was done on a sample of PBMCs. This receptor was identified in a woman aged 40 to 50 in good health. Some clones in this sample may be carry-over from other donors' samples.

CDR3 region: CASSAQGAATDTQYF. The CDR3 nucleotides are TGTGCCAGCAGTGCCCAGGGGGCCGCAACAGATACGCAGTATTTT. This chain joins TRBV6-5 and TRBJ2-3, with 8 nucleotides matching TRBD1. The V gene's germline CDR1 is MNHEY and CDR2 SVGAGI. The CDR3 spans 15 residues. V dropped 5 bases and J dropped 3; count of bases not matched to a gene: 7.